The entry below describes one TCR beta chain. This record comes from a study of OX40 agonist ivuxolimab in advanced cancers. Study summary: Six ivuxolimab dose levels, 0.01 to 10 mg/kg, were given intravenously every 2 weeks. People in dose escalation had one of these cancers: hepatocellular carcinoma, melanoma, renal cell or head and neck cancer.

Profiled with immunoSEQ multiplex PCR; TCRdb holds only in-frame clones, not every one. The sample consists of 35,000 to 45,000 clones, roughly nine tenths of them appearing once. The V gene's germline CDR1 is MNHNS and CDR2 SASEGT. V lost 4 bases and J lost 0, with 10 bases in between. There are 14 residues in the CDR3. Sequenced material: CD4+ or CD8+ T cells sorted from blood, taken in a trial of the OX40 agonist ivuxolimab. The TCR originated in an adult with an advanced solid tumor such as melanoma, head and neck, liver or kidney cancer. The chain is built from TRBV6-1 and TRBJ2-7; D may be TRBD1 or TRBD2 (5 bases each). The CDR3 spells CASSGLGVSYEQYF. CDR3 in DNA: TGTGCCAGCAGTGGACTGGGGGTCTCCTACGAGCAGTACTTC.